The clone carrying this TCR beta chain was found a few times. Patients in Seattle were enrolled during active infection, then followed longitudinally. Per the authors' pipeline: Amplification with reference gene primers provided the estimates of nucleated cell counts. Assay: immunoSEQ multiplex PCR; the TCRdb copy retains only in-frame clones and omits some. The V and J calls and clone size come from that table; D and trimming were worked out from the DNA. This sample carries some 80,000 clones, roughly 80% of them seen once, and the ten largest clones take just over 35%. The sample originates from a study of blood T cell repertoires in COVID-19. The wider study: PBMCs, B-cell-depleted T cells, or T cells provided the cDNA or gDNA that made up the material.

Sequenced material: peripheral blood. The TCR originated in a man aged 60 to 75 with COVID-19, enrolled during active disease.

DNA of the CDR3: TGTGCCACCAGTGATCGACTAGCGGGAGGAGGGCAGTTCTTC. Translating gives CATSDRLAGGGQFF. The genes are TRBV24-1 and TRBJ2-1, with 13 bases aligning to TRBD2. This CDR3 is built from 14 residues. In germline, CDR1 is KGHDR, CDR2 SFDVKD. The V and J ends lost 3 bases and 12 bases, in that order; junction bases with no gene match: 4.